Presented here are 18 T cell receptor beta chains from one specimen sequenced in a study of blood T cell repertoires in COVID-19. Sequenced by immunoSEQ multiplex PCR; TCRdb stores in-frame clones only, minus some. The sample gives 300,000 to 400,000 clones, about 86% of which show up once; 4% to 5% is in the top ten. The sample comprised PBMCs or T cells enriched from blood (not recorded which). The receptor source for this set is a middle-aged woman with acute COVID-19.

Many counts were recorded for this clone. This sequence joins TRBV28 and TRBJ1-6, with TRBD1 matching 8 bases. Germline V gene lookup returns CDR1 MDHEN and CDR2 SYDVKM. The CDR3 covers 15 residues. V shed 5 bases, J shed 6 bases, and the junction held 6 bases outside the gene matches. The CDR3 DNA sequence: TGTGCCAGCAGTCCCCAGGGGGCTGGTAATTCACCCCTCCACTTT. This gives the protein CASSPQGAGNSPLHF. The whole variable domain, filled in from reference TRBV28 and TRBJ1-6, reads DVKVTQSSRYLVKRTGEKVFLECVQDMDHENMFWYRQDPGLGLRLIYFSYDVKMKEKGDIPEGYSVSREKKERFSLILESASTNQTSMYLCASSPQGAGNSPLHFGNGTRLTVT.

The chain couples TRBV11-2 to TRBJ2-1, with TRBD2 matching 12 bases. The germline V gene has CDR1 SGHAT and CDR2 FQNNGV. V dropped 4 bases and J dropped 2; count of bases not matched to a gene: 6. The CDR3 runs 17 residues. The DNA for the CDR3 is TGTGCCAGCAGCTCCCGACTAGCGGGGGCCCCCTACAATGAGCAGTTCTTC. This codes for CASSSRLAGAPYNEQFF. Full variable domain (rest looked up from reference TRBV11-2 and TRBJ2-1): EAGVAQSPRYKIIEKRQSVAFWCNPISGHATLYWYQQILGQGPKLLIQFQNNGVVDDSQLPKDRFSAERLKGVDSTLKIQPAKLEDSAVYLCASSSRLAGAPYNEQFFGPGTRLTVL.

The J gene is TRBJ1-2, the V gene TRBV19, with 8 bases fitting TRBD1. The CDR3 contains 14 residues. From germline, CDR1 is LNHDA and CDR2 SQIVND (reference sequence). V lost 5 bases and J lost 5; bases outside the gene matches: 7. The CDR3 loop reads CASSRPDRGYGYTF. CDR3 bases: TGTGCCAGTAGTCGCCCCGACAGGGGTTATGGCTACACCTTC.

The chain employs TRBV6-5 and TRBJ2-3; 10 positions agree with TRBD2. The CDR3 is 16 amino acids. The junction had 4 bases not matched to a gene; V was cut back by 3 bases and J by 1 base. The germline CDR1 and CDR2 sequences are MNHEY and SVGAGI. CDR3 in DNA: TGTGCCAGCAGTTATACCAGCGGGGGGGGCACAGATACGCAGTATTTT. Translation: CASSYTSGGGTDTQYF.

This clone appeared a single time. The rearrangement links TRBV7-2 to TRBJ2-5, with 11 bases that match TRBD2. V shed 1 base, J shed 4 bases, and the junction held 5 bases outside the gene matches. The CDR3 is made up of 16 amino acids. Germline CDR1 SGHTA, CDR2 FQGNSA. CDR3 bases: TGTGCCAGCAGCTTAGGGTCGCTAGCGGGGGGAGAGACCCAGTACTTC. It codes for CASSLGSLAGGETQYF.

The chain couples TRBV28 to TRBJ1-5; D not certain. The CDR3 totals 14 residues. Germline V gene lookup returns CDR1 MDHEN and CDR2 SYDVKM. V was cut by 5 bases and J by 6 bases, with 14 bases left in between. In nucleotides, the CDR3 is TGTGCCAGCAGTCCAGGAGGCGTGTCTCAGCCCCAGCATTTT. Protein sequence: CASSPGGVSQPQHF.

Notes on this clone: The same CDR3 also results from other DNA sequences found in this sample. The chain carries TRBV6-5 and TRBJ1-1, with D possibly TRBD1 on 5 matching bases. The V end was cut by 6 bases, the J end by 1 base, with 6 bases between. The CDR3 loop spans 12 amino acids. Germline V CDR1 and CDR2: MNHEY, SVGAGI. For the CDR3, the DNA is TGTGCCAGCAGGGGGGGGAACACTGAAGCTTTCTTT. Its translation: CASRGGNTEAFF.

In DNA, the CDR3 is TGTGCCAGCTCACCGAGGGGGAATGGCTACACCTTC. It yields the protein CASSPRGNGYTF. The chain carries TRBV18 and TRBJ1-2; D may be TRBD1 (6 bases). The CDR3 consists of 12 residues. With 3 bases removed from V and 6 bases from J, the gap between germline ends came to 8 bases. Germline V gene sequence: CDR1 KGHSH, CDR2 LQKENI.

CDR3: CSATKSYVSTF. CDR3 DNA: TGCAGCGCAACTAAGTCCTATGTCTCCACCTTC. The chain joins TRBV29-1 to TRBJ1-2, with unresolved D. CDR3 length: 11 amino acids. The germline gives CDR1 SQVTM, CDR2 ANQGSEA. The ends were cut back, 7 bases at V and 13 bases at J, with 19 bases in the middle.

The rearrangement joins TRBV3-1 (or the pseudogene TRBV3-2) to TRBJ1-6, with D uncertain. The length of the CDR3 is 15 residues. Deletions cut 4 bases from V and 5 bases from J, with 12 bases between. Germline CDR1 LGHDT, CDR2 YNNKEL (reference sequence). The CDR3 is CASSPLDLDNSPLHF. The DNA of the CDR3 is TGTGCCAGCAGCCCACTTGATCTCGATAATTCACCCCTCCACTTT.

The rearrangement links TRBV28 to TRBJ2-1, with TRBD2 identical over 10 bases. Germline values: CDR1 MDHEN, CDR2 SYDVKM. CDR3 length: 16 residues. The V gene end was trimmed by 8 bases and the J gene end by 5 bases; junction bases not matched to a gene: 12. CDR3 DNA sequence: TGTGCCAGCTTAGATCCGTGGACTAGCGGAAACAATGAGCAGTTCTTC. It encodes CASLDPWTSGNNEQFF.

This clone has only one observation. This chain links TRBV29-1 with TRBJ2-7; D possibly corresponds to TRBD1 (6 bases). Germline V gene sequence: CDR1 SQVTM, CDR2 ANQGSEA. This CDR3 is built from 12 residues. The V and J ends lost 3 bases and 2 bases respectively, with 8 bases between them. The CDR3 DNA is TGCAGCGTTGAGGACAGTCCCTACGAGCAGTACTTC. Translating it yields CSVEDSPYEQYF.

The J gene is TRBJ2-7, the V gene TRBV24-1; TRBD2 matches 7 bases. The CDR3 is made up of 15 amino acids. Germline lookup yields CDR1 KGHDR and CDR2 SFDVKD. V lost 3 bases, J lost 0 bases, and 4 bases stayed unmatched. The CDR3 protein is CATSDGGVSSYEQYF. CDR3 DNA: TGTGCCACCAGTGATGGGGGGGTATCCTCCTACGAGCAGTACTTC.

The V gene is TRBV6-2 or TRBV6-3, the J gene TRBJ2-5; possibly TRBD2 for D (6 bases). Per the germline V gene, CDR1 is MNHEY and CDR2 is SVGEGT. This CDR3 has 16 amino acids. The V and J ends lost 0 bases and 2 bases respectively, with 13 bases between them. The CDR3 DNA sequence: TGTGCCAGCAGTTACTCTTCACGGGACTTTCAAGAGACCCAGTACTTC. Translated, it gives CASSYSSRDFQETQYF.

This clone was recorded a few times. The rearrangement links TRBV20-1 to TRBJ1-5; D may be TRBD1 (5 bases). Germline CDR1 and CDR2: DFQATT and SNEGSKA (reference sequence). The CDR3 has 12 residues. V lost 3 bases and J lost 6, with 9 bases in between. CDR3 loop: CSASPGVQPQHF. As DNA, the CDR3 is TGCAGTGCTAGTCCGGGGGTTCAGCCCCAGCATTTT.

The rearrangement uses TRBV28 and TRBJ1-1, with D tentatively TRBD1 (5 bases). Between the trimmed V and J ends, which lost 6 bases and 1 base, there was a span of 12 bases. The CDR3 length is 14 residues. Per germline, CDR1 MDHEN and CDR2 SYDVKM. CDR3 DNA sequence: TGTGCCAGCAGCTGGGGAACAGGGAACACTGAAGCTTTCTTT. Translated: CASSWGTGNTEAFF.

In this sample, this clone turned up once. The rearrangement uses TRBV6-2 or TRBV6-3 and TRBJ1-1; D is possibly TRBD1 (6 bases). The CDR3 is made up of 15 amino acids. Trimming took off 2 bases at V and 5 bases at J, with 15 bases between the two ends. Germline V gene sequence: CDR1 MNHEY, CDR2 SVGEGT. The CDR3 DNA sequence: TGTGCCAGCAGTTACCTGTGGGTGAGGGGGACTGAAGCTTTCTTT. This codes for CASSYLWVRGTEAFF.

The gene calls are TRBV15 and TRBJ2-1; maybe TRBD1 (5 bases). CDR1 is LNHNV, CDR2 YYDKDF, per germline (reference sequence). This CDR3 is built from 17 residues. V was trimmed by 0 bases and J by 0 bases, leaving 12 bases between them. The DNA of the CDR3 is TGTGCCACCAGCAGAGAGTTGGCGACAGTCTCCTACAATGAGCAGTTCTTC. Its protein product is CATSRELATVSYNEQFF. The full variable domain, its missing parts supplied by reference TRBV15 and TRBJ2-1, is DAMVIQNPRYQVTQFGKPVTLSCSQTLNHNVMYWYQQKSSQAPKLLFHYYDKDFNNEADTPDNFQSRRPNTSFCFLDIRSPGLGDTAMYLCATSRELATVSYNEQFFGPGTRLTVL.